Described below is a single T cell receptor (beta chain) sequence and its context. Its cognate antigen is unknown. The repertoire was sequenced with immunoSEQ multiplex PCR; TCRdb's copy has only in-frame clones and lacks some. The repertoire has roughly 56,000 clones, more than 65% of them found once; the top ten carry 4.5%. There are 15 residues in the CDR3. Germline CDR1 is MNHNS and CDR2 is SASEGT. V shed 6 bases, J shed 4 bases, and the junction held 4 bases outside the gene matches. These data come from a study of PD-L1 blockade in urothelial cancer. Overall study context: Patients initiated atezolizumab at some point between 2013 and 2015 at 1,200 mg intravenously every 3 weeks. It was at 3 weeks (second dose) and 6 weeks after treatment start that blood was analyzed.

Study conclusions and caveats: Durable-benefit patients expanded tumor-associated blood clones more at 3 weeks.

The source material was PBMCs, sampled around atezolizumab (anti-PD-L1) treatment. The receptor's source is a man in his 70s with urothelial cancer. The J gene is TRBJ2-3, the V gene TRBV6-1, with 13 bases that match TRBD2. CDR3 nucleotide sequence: TGTGCCAGCAGCGCTGGACTAGCGGGAGCAGATACGCAGTATTTT. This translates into CASSAGLAGADTQYF.